The rows below give T cell receptor beta chains drawn from one sample of a study of blood T cell repertoires in COVID-19. Only in-frame clones appear in the TCRdb table, and some are missing; sequencing was by immunoSEQ multiplex PCR. Of hundreds of thousands of clones in the sample, approximately 80% are singletons; the top ten hold 4.3%. The sample comprised PBMCs or T cells enriched from blood (not recorded which). The origin of the receptors is a man aged 30 to 39 with acute COVID-19. The CDR3 runs from the conserved cysteine through the conserved F or W. Each record gives: clone size, CDR3 length, D gene, J gene, V gene, CDR3 protein, CDR3 DNA. D genes are given only for firm matches. Clone sizes are given selectively: once, few, many, or a class where the clone is expanded.

>few|15|TRBD1|TRBJ1-6|TRBV6-5
CASSPTTGGYSPLHF
TGTGCCAGCAGTCCTACGACAGGGGGCTATTCACCCCTCCACTTT
>-|14|TRBD2|TRBJ2-7|TRBV7-2
CASSSGGSSYEQYF
TGTGCCAGCAGCTCCGGCGGGAGCTCCTACGAGCAGTACTTC
>-|13|TRBD1|TRBJ1-4|TRBV5-5
CASSAGTGEKLFF
TGTGCCAGCAGTGCCGGGACAGGGGAAAAACTGTTTTTT
>-|15|-|TRBJ1-5|TRBV5-6
CASSLFGGNVQPQHF
TGTGCCAGCAGCTTATTTGGCGGGAACGTCCAGCCCCAGCATTTT
>few|15|-|TRBJ1-2|TRBV10-3
CAISDGSGTSYGYTF
TGTGCCATCAGTGACGGCTCAGGCACCTCCTATGGCTACACCTTC
>-|15|TRBD2|TRBJ2-1|TRBV18
CASSPLAGDYNEQFF
TGTGCCAGCTCACCTCTAGCGGGGGATTACAATGAGCAGTTCTTC
>-|13|-|TRBJ2-3|TRBV28
CASSAGRFDTQYF
TGTGCCAGCAGTGCGGGTCGGTTTGATACGCAGTATTTT
>-|15|TRBD1|TRBJ2-5|TRBV7-3
CASSYNTGGGETQYF
TGTGCCAGCAGCTATAACACAGGGGGCGGGGAGACCCAGTACTTC
>-|16|TRBD2|TRBJ2-4|TRBV27
CASSTRTSGGLNIQYF
TGTGCCAGCAGTACCCGGACTAGCGGGGGGTTGAACATTCAGTACTTC
>-|15|-|TRBJ1-4|TRBV28
CASSLDTGHNEKLFF
TGTGCCAGCAGTCTTGACACAGGTCACAATGAAAAACTGTTTTTT
>-|12|TRBD1|TRBJ1-2|TRBV6-5
CASTGVGYGYTF
TGTGCCAGTACAGGGGTGGGCTATGGCTACACCTTC
>-|12|-|TRBJ2-1|TRBV7-9
CASSLARMEQFF
TGTGCCAGCAGCTTAGCGCGCATGGAGCAGTTCTTC
>-|14|-|TRBJ1-5|TRBV19
CASSGSGGNQPQHF
TGTGCCAGTAGTGGATCAGGAGGGAATCAGCCCCAGCATTTT